The 4 T cell receptor beta chains below all came from one sample that was sequenced in a study of T cells in women clearing cervical HPV infection. The data were produced by immunoSEQ multiplex PCR, yet TCRdb's version contains in-frame clones alone and is incomplete. Seen in this sample are around 30,000 clones; the ten most common clones hold about a sixth. Sequencing input: blood buffy coat. The receptors come from a woman between 18 and 69 years old with a cervical HPV16 infection that either progressed to CIN3+ or cleared (not recorded which).

The CDR3 bases that were read are TGTGCCAGCAGTTACTCGAGGGGGACCCTCTACGAG. Protein product: CASSYSRGTLYE. The whole CDR3 region reads CASSYSRGTLYEQYF. The J gene is TRBJ2-7, the V gene TRBV6-2 or TRBV6-3; possibly TRBD1 for D (6 bases). The read finishes 3 residues shy of the CDR3 end, and the germline J gene is used to complete it. Trimming left V 0 bases short and J 3 bases short, with 12 bases between. Germline V CDR1 and CDR2: MNHEY, SVGEGT. This CDR3 has 15 residues.

In regard to this clone: The junction does not match germline at one end; this may be a read error. CDR3 DNA, as far as it was read: TGTGCCGGCAGAGAACAAGAGGCTAATGAAAAA. This sequence encodes CAGREQEANEK. The full CDR3 is CAGREQEANEKLFF. The V and J genes are TRBV6-1 and TRBJ1-4, with unresolved D. Read coverage stops 3 residues before the CDR3 terminus; the germline J gene supplies the remainder. The CDR3 has 14 amino acids. The germline gives CDR1 MNHNS, CDR2 SASEGT.

In regard to this clone: The read comes to an end 3 residues before the CDR3 does, leaving the germline J gene to fill in the end. J is TRBJ1-2 and V is TRBV11-2; TRBD1 is a possible D gene (6 bases). Germline V gene data show CDR1 as SGHAT and CDR2 as FQNNGV. Trimming cost V 0 bases and J 7 bases, with 9 bases left between them. The CDR3 has 13 residues. The covered CDR3 bases are TGTGCCAGCAGCTTAGAACAGGGCGGTGGC. It translates to CASSLEQGGG. The whole CDR3 region reads CASSLEQGGGYTF. The complete variable domain, with remaining parts taken from reference TRBV11-2 and TRBJ1-2, reads EAGVAQSPRYKIIEKRQSVAFWCNPISGHATLYWYQQILGQGPKLLIQFQNNGVVDDSQLPKDRFSAERLKGVDSTLKIQPAKLEDSAVYLCASSLEQGGGYTFGSGTRLTVV.

Points on this clone: Sequencing ends 3 residues short of the CDR3 end; the germline J gene provides the rest. The chain links TRBV7-9 to TRBJ2-7, with 8 bases fitting TRBD2. The CDR3 is 14 amino acids. Germline V gives CDR1 SEHNR, CDR2 FQNEAQ (reference sequence). Trimming at V came to 4 bases and at J to 6 bases, leaving 8 bases not matched to a gene. The CDR3 DNA, read in part, is TGTGCCAGCAGCTCCCAGCGGGAGTCAACCGAG. Residues: CASSSQRESTE. Given in full, the CDR3 is CASSSQRESTEQYF.